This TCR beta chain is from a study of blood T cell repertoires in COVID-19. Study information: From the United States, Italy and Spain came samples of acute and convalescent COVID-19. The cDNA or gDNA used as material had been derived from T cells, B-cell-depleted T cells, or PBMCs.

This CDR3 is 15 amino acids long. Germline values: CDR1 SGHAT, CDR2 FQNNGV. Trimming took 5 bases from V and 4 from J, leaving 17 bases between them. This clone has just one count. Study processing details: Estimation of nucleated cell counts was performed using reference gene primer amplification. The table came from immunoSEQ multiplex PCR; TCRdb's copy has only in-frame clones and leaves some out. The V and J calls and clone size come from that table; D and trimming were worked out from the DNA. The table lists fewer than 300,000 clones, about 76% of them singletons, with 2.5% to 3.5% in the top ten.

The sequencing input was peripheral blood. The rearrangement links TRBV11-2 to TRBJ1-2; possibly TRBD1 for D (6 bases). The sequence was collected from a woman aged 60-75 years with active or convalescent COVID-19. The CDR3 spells CASSQDSQAPYGYTF. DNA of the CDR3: TGTGCCAGCAGCCAGGACAGCCAAGCCCCCTATGGCTACACCTTC.